These 12 T cell receptor beta chains were all obtained from the same sample, sequenced in a study of T cells after somatic rescue of genetic block. Assay: immunoSEQ multiplex PCR; the TCRdb copy retains only in-frame clones and omits some. The profile shows about 88,000 clones, 80% to 90% of them singletons. The sequenced material came from peripheral blood mononuclear cells (PBMCs). These receptors all come from a young woman.

V usage is TRBV18 and J usage is TRBJ2-7; 8 bases are a match to TRBD2. This CDR3 has 14 residues. The germline CDR1 and CDR2 sequences are KGHSH and LQKENI. The junction had 3 bases not matched to a gene; V was cut back by 3 bases and J by 2 bases. In DNA, the CDR3 is TGTGCCAGCTCACCCCAGACTAGCGCCTACGAGCAGTACTTC. This translates into CASSPQTSAYEQYF.

The rearrangement links TRBV2 to TRBJ2-7, with D possibly being TRBD1 or TRBD2 (5 bases each). From germline, CDR1 is SNHLY and CDR2 FYNNEI. The ends were cut back, 6 bases at V and 6 bases at J, with 15 bases in the middle. The CDR3 is 13 residues long. The CDR3, as DNA: TGTGCCAGCAGCGTGGGACCGCCAACCGAGCAGTACTTC. It yields the protein CASSVGPPTEQYF.

The chain joins TRBV28 to TRBJ2-5; D is uncertain. The CDR3 length is 12 residues. The V gene's germline CDR1 is MDHEN and CDR2 SYDVKM. V lost 7 bases, J lost 7 bases, and 13 bases lay in between. In DNA form, the CDR3 reads TGTGCCAGCACCCCCCCCTTCGGGACCCAGTACTTC. It yields the protein CASTPPFGTQYF.

V is TRBV6-1 and J is TRBJ2-1; TRBD1 aligns across 7 bases. The CDR3 contains 13 residues. From germline, CDR1 is MNHNS and CDR2 SASEGT. Losses at the gene ends were 7 bases for V and 6 bases for J; bases not matched to a gene: 6. This chain's CDR3 is CASILDRFNEQFF. CDR3 in DNA: TGTGCCAGCATTCTGGACAGGTTCAATGAGCAGTTCTTC.

Only a few counts were recorded for this clone. The chain couples TRBV6-1 to TRBJ2-1; TRBD2 matches 13 bases. V trimming: 7 bases; J trimming: 5 bases; junction bases outside the gene matches: 5. This CDR3 has 15 amino acids. The germline gives CDR1 MNHNS, CDR2 SASEGT. CDR3 bases: TGTGCCAGCACAGGACTAGCGGGAGCCCACAATGAGCAGTTCTTC. Translated: CASTGLAGAHNEQFF.

The chain employs TRBV9 and TRBJ2-1; 8 positions agree with TRBD1. CDR3 size: 16 residues. Germline CDR1 is SGDLS and CDR2 is YYNGEE. V dropped 3 bases and J dropped 8; count of bases not matched to a gene: 13. CDR3 coding DNA: TGTGCCAGCAGCGCGTCGGGACAGGTGGTCGGCGATGAGCAGTTCTTC. It encodes CASSASGQVVGDEQFF. Drawing the rest from reference TRBV9 and TRBJ2-1, the complete variable domain is DSGVTQTPKHLITATGQRVTLRCSPRSGDLSVYWYQQSLDQGLQFLIQYYNGEERAKGNILERFSAQQFPDLHSELNLSSLELGDSALYFCASSASGQVVGDEQFFGPGTRLTVL.

V usage is TRBV28 and J usage is TRBJ2-2; D unclear. Germline lookup yields CDR1 MDHEN and CDR2 SYDVKM. The CDR3 length is 14 residues. V gave up 6 bases and J gave up 0 bases, with 8 bases separating them. CDR3 nucleotide sequence: TGTGCCAGCAGCCCGACTTCGAACACCGGGGAGCTGTTTTTT. Amino acid sequence: CASSPTSNTGELFF.

The CDR3 loop is CASSSIPGISTNYGYTF. For the CDR3, the DNA is TGCGCCAGCAGTTCTATCCCCGGGATTTCAACGAACTATGGCTACACCTTC. This chain joins TRBV4-1 and TRBJ1-2; no firm D call. V was cut by 6 bases and J by 2 bases, with 22 bases left in between. The CDR3 extends over 17 amino acids. The germline CDR1 and CDR2 sequences are MGHRA and YSYEKL.

V is TRBV2 and J is TRBJ1-5, with D unresolved. The length of the CDR3 is 14 residues. Germline V gives CDR1 SNHLY, CDR2 FYNNEI. V was trimmed by 3 bases and J by 7 bases, leaving 13 bases between them. In DNA form, the CDR3 reads TGTGCCAGCAGTGACCCATCGTCTCGCCAGCCCCAGCATTTT. It translates to CASSDPSSRQPQHF.

The V call is TRBV6-4, the J call TRBJ2-3, with D possibly TRBD2 on 5 matching bases. From germline, CDR1 is MRHNA and CDR2 SNTAGT. The CDR3 runs to 15 residues. V was clipped by 3 bases and J by 2 bases, with 12 bases between them. The CDR3 DNA follows: TGTGCCAGCAGTGAAGAGTGGCGGGCCACAGATACGCAGTATTTT. Amino acid sequence: CASSEEWRATDTQYF.

This clone showed up just a few times. V usage is TRBV6-5 and J usage is TRBJ1-2, with TRBD1 identical over 12 bases. The CDR3 runs to 14 residues. With 5 bases clipped from V and 4 bases from J, the junction kept 2 bases outside the gene matches. Germline values: CDR1 MNHEY, CDR2 SVGAGI. The CDR3 region is CASSGTGGSYGYTF. As DNA, the CDR3 is TGTGCCAGCAGTGGGACAGGGGGCAGCTATGGCTACACCTTC.

V usage is TRBV27 and J usage is TRBJ2-7; TRBD1 matches 9 bases. This CDR3 contains 15 residues. With V trimmed by 6 bases and J by 3 bases, 9 bases remained unmatched. Germline V gene sequence: CDR1 MNHEY, CDR2 SMNVEV (reference sequence). Here the CDR3 reads CASRPRQGVFYEQYF. In DNA form, the CDR3 reads TGTGCCAGCAGACCCCGACAGGGGGTATTCTACGAGCAGTACTTC.